This T cell receptor beta chain stems from a study of T cell responses to AZD1222 COVID-19 vaccine. The study, taken as a whole, reports: Scientists sampled the repertoires only once the peak T cell response had passed. CD4 TCRs covered the whole spike, strongest at regions 160-218 and 743-854. Baseline serostatus was positive in only a handful of AZD1222 recipients.

Clones were read by immunoSEQ multiplex PCR, and TCRdb kept only the in-frame ones, dropping some. The sample holds under 150,000 clones; 70% to 90% are singletons and the top ten take 2.4%. As concerns this clone: No antigen is known for it.

Germline V gene data show CDR1 as SGHTS and CDR2 as YDEGEE. This CDR3 is 14 amino acids long. Unmatched junction bases numbered 5, after V lost 1 base and J lost 5 bases. The TCR originated in an adult in good health. The chain carries TRBV5-8 and TRBJ2-5; 7 bases agree with TRBD2. This specimen consisted of peripheral blood, obtained on day 0 of AZD1222 vaccination. CDR3 amino acids: CASSLWGGTETQYF. The CDR3 DNA reads as TGTGCCAGCAGCTTGTGGGGGGGGACGGAGACCCAGTACTTC.